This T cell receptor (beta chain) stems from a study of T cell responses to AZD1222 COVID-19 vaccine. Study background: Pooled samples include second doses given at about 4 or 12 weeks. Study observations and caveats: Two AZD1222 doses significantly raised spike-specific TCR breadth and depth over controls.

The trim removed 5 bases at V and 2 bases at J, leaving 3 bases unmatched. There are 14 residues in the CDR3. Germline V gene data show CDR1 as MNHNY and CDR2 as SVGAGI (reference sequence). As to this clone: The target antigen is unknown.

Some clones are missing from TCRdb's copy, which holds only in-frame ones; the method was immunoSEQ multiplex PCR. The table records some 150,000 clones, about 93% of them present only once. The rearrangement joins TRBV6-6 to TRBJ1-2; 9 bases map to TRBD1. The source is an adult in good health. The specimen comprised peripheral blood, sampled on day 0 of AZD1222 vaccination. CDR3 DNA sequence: TGTGCCAGCAGTATTGGACAGGGGAACTATGGCTACACCTTC. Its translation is CASSIGQGNYGYTF.